This T cell receptor (beta chain) is drawn from a study of T cells in Graves' hyperthyroidism and ophthalmopathy. V shed 6 bases and J shed 10 bases, with 15 bases lying between them. The germline V gene encodes CDR1 SQVTM and CDR2 ANQGSEA. The CDR3 extends over 11 amino acids. Graves' hyperthyroidism without ophthalmopathy progression within 18 months was termed stable. Uncontrolled infections, other autoimmune diseases, pregnancy or lactation led to exclusion of patients. The diagnoses drew upon clinical symptoms, serum thyroxine and TRAb, thyroid ultrasound and orbital computed tomography. Whole-study results and caveats: Most expanded thyroid clonotypes above 0.001 recurred in blood.

In the case of this clonotype: The target antigen is unknown.

Template material for amplifying TCR beta CDR3 regions consisted of RNA transcripts. First-round RT-PCR of the TCR CDR3 relied on the HTBI primer set. MiXCR was run by TCRdb on the multiplex PCR reads, yielding one entry per CDR3 protein. Of approximately 530,000 distinct CDR3 sequences listed, approximately 15% are singletons. Specimen: blood. The clonotype was recovered from a woman under 30 with Graves' hyperthyroidism. The chain couples TRBV29-1 to TRBJ1-1, with D possibly TRBD1 on 6 matching bases. CDR3 nucleotides: TGCAGCGTCATAGGGGGGGGTGCAGCTTTCTTT. This translates into CSVIGGGAAFF.